This TCR beta chain comes out of a study of cytotoxic CD8 clonotypes in ibrutinib-treated CLL. Method: immunoSEQ multiplex PCR; TCRdb's copy keeps in-frame clones and lacks some. The sample lists about 160,000 clones; 84% were seen once. General study findings and limits: Clonality rose at ibrutinib response and fell back toward baseline at progression.

After removal of 6 bases from V and 4 bases from J, the junction contained 3 bases not matched to a gene. This CDR3 contains 13 residues. Germline values: CDR1 MNHEY, CDR2 SVGAGI. As for this clone: Its antigen is still unknown.

The V gene is TRBV6-5, the J gene TRBJ2-3, with 8 positions matching TRBD1. The sequencing here drew on PBMCs, taken after 24 months of ibrutinib treatment. The receptor was derived from a human donor with chronic lymphocytic leukemia. CDR3: CASRGRGPDTQYF. The CDR3 coding sequence is TGTGCCAGCAGGGGCAGGGGGCCAGATACGCAGTATTTT.